A single TCR beta chain is shown here with its context. Its target is unknown. The entry originates in a study of cytomegalovirus exposure and HLA in healthy donors. Points from the study as a whole: Reports described diagnosis of cytomegalovirus status by the classifier as highly specific and sensitive. The study found most TCR sequences rare, yet found some public TCRs in many donors. In vitro checks showed that a few CMV-associated chains really do target CMV antigens.

Germline loops: CDR1 SGHRS, CDR2 YFSETQ. This CDR3 is 15 amino acids long. J gave up 0 bases and V 6 bases, and 4 bases lay outside the gene matches. Assay: immunoSEQ multiplex PCR; the TCRdb copy retains only in-frame clones and omits some. The data show about 240,000 clones, around 87% seen once. The V and J genes are TRBV5-1 and TRBJ2-2; 8 nucleotides line up with TRBD1. The receptor was derived from a woman aged 30 to 39 in good health and CMV-seropositive. The sequencing input was PBMCs. The CDR3 DNA follows: TGCGCCAGCACCCTGACAGGGGCGAACACCGGGGAGCTGTTTTTT. Its translation: CASTLTGANTGELFF.